This paragraph covers one T cell receptor (beta chain) sequence. Its target antigen remains unknown. The record has no base qualities; no much larger clone is one base away. The cohort consisted of hundreds of healthy bone marrow donors. Cohort members were all nominally healthy when sampled, although unrecorded immune exposures were likely present. The donor was CMV seronegative and was included in the group of about 400 seronegative cohort members. A peripheral blood sample was collected from each donor, and TCR beta sequencing was performed on peripheral blood mononuclear cells. Genomic DNA was extracted from the blood cell samples with the Qiagen DNeasy Blood Extraction Kit. The record originates from a study of cytomegalovirus exposure and HLA in healthy donors (dated by TCRdb to the late 2010s). The study in broad terms: According to an earlier analysis of several hundred of the donors, about 170 million T cells yielded 100 million or so unique TCR beta sequences and approximately 280 Gb of sequence data. An early release covering roughly 640 HLA-typed donors comprised about 310 gigabases of sequencing data and 65 million to 100 million unique TCR sequences. Of the 398 genotyped donors, about 80% fell in the genetic ancestry cluster associated with self-reported Caucasian donors. The study aimed to test whether cataloging public T cell receptors could reveal signatures of past pathogen exposure. The T cell repertoires of under 700 subjects were profiled by immunosequencing and related to cytomegalovirus serostatus. Along with the approximately 700-subject first cohort, a separate validation cohort of about 110 different subjects was used. To predict cytomegalovirus infection status, the study brought together high-throughput TCR immunosequencing, statistical association of individual TCRs with disease status, and machine learning. In a later analysis, previously published TCR beta repertoires from some 640 donors were re-analyzed and high-resolution HLA genotyping was added so that TCR occurrence patterns could be studied. In the later analysis, no new phenotypic data were used to find candidate immune exposures; instead, reliance was placed on TCR beta sequences and their occurrence across donors. An earlier analysis of 500 to 750 of the donors applied high-throughput TCR beta sequencing to assess whether each TCR beta V gene segment acted as functional or pseudogenic. Alongside the repertoire data, information on donor age, sex, ethnicity and CMV serostatus was compiled. Genome-wide SNP genotypes for about 65% of the 666 donors were used in a later genetic analysis, which treated that subset as a discovery cohort. Every repertoire in the discovery cohort had been generated on one and the same sequencing platform. Both class I and class II loci were covered by HLA typing, at four-digit resolution. Typing coverage varied by locus: roughly 629-640 donors for A, B, C, DRB1 and DQB1; more than 500 for DQA1; about 570 for DPA1; around 450 for DPB1. Because of strong linkage in the cohort, roughly five DR-DQ haplotypes were treated as single units for association and clustering. Among 398 genotyped donors of the cohort, an average of around 240,000 unique TCR beta nucleotide sequences were sequenced per donor, about a sixth of them non-productive.

Per the germline V gene, MNHNS is the CDR1 and SASEGT is the CDR2. V is cut back by 5 bases and J by 2 bases, with 7 bases in the junction unmatched. The CDR3 covers 15 residues, taking in both the cysteine and the phenylalanine. Just CDR3 DNA is preserved here, 45 bases in frame from base 1. Findings and caveats that apply to the study as a whole: Because HLA typing was unavailable for some donors at each locus, only the typed subset was used in association tests. Across donors, most TCR sequences were observed very rarely, whereas some public TCRs were present in many individuals. In vitro tests confirmed that a few of the cytomegalovirus-associated TCR beta chains recognize cytomegalovirus antigens. Because the 87-base-pair reads could not distinguish some IMGT-functional V segments, including TRBV6-2 and TRBV6-3, those segments were excluded. In a later analysis, several top co-occurrence clusters were reported to appear linked to parvovirus B19, influenza, CMV and Epstein-Barr virus. CMV serostatus was the only immune exposure information available for the cohort. According to the authors, the approach could potentially be generalized to other disease states and immunological phenotypes. Seventeen rarely observed V segments, including chromosome 9 orphons, were excluded from the earlier analysis of a few hundred of the donors because counts were too low. In a later genetic analysis, fewer N-insertions in productive TCRs were reported among donors in an Asian-associated ancestry cluster than the roughly 700-donor mean. In a later analysis, most CMV-associated TCR beta chains were found to appear HLA-restricted, with HLA associations seemingly driven largely by CMV exposure. In a later analysis, the rate of TCR association differed among HLA loci, with DRB1 alleles having the most associated TCRs and HLA-C alleles having the fewest. In an earlier analysis of around 500 of the donors, most TCR beta V segments appeared in productive rearrangements about 87% or about 30% of the time, broadly matching IMGT annotations. Sequencing depth was assumed to be roughly uniform across donors in the presence/absence analyses, though that assumption may not hold. Assigning TCR associations to individual alleles was difficult when HLA alleles, especially DR and DQ, strongly co-occurred. Compared with equally common non-associated chains, HLA-associated TCR beta chains in a later analysis were more clonally expanded and had lower generation probabilities. The study gave a list of 150 to 200 TCR beta chains associated with cytomegalovirus. In a later analysis, some 18,000 TCR beta sequences were associated with specific HLA alleles at a false discovery rate of 0.05. A further reported finding was that TCR beta sequences accurately predicted the HLA-A and HLA-B alleles for most subjects in the first cohort. The classifier was reported to diagnose cytomegalovirus status with high specificity and sensitivity in both the original and validation cohorts. The sequencing pipeline was judged likely to have produced a cluster of highly shared sequence variants as a technical artifact. A later genetic analysis associated a missense DCLRE1C variant with V-gene and J-gene trimming of TCR beta chains, and an independent cohort replicated the association. This cohort had only TCR beta chains sequenced, and the lack of alpha or paired-chain data limited which features could be detected. Linkage disequilibrium might explain the correlated functional status among segregating V segments, but an unknown experimental factor could not be ruled out.

Receptors were amplified or captured by the immunoSEQ multiplex PCR assay. A mixture of 60 forward primers for TCR Vbeta segments and 13 reverse primers for TCR Jbeta segments was used in the multiplex PCR. The CDR3 region of rearranged TCR beta genes was amplified from genomic DNA with a multiplex PCR assay. On the Illumina HiSeq System, the amplified TCR beta libraries were sequenced as 87-base-pair reads. Regarding the original processing steps: A later analysis counted tens of millions of unique TCR beta chains across the 670 or so repertoires, and 9.5 million to 11 million of these chains were shared by at least two donors. A nearest-neighbor algorithm error-corrected the raw reads and collapsed the reads into unique sequences, merging closely related sequences to remove PCR and sequencing errors. Alignment of CDR3 sequences to IMGT reference sequences was used to assign V, D and J gene segments. For a sequence to be retained, a match of at least six nucleotides to both a V gene segment and a J gene segment was required. A rearrangement counted as productive if the CDR3 had no stop codons and remained in frame with V and J, and every other rearrangement counted as non-productive. CDR3 was defined by IMGT convention, running from the second conserved V-encoded cysteine to the conserved J-encoded phenylalanine. The earlier analysis of some 540 of the donors excluded any sequence lacking an unambiguous match to a single V gene segment. In an earlier analysis of 450 to 700 of the donors, V segments were called functional above 56.7% productive rearrangements and were called segregating when the between-donor standard deviation exceeded 5%. To diagnose cytomegalovirus status from the catalog of TCR beta chain sequences, a statistical classification framework was built. In a later analysis, V and J genes were assigned by comparing TCR nucleotide sequences against IMGT/GENE-DB human TR gene sequences. The TCRdist pipeline was used in a later analysis to assign CDR3 sequences and most-parsimonious VDJ recombination scenarios. A later analysis defined each TCR beta chain by its CDR3 amino acid sequence plus V-gene family, and excluded reads lacking a unique V-gene family. As a way to deal with suspected cross-contamination and a sequencing artifact, a later analysis dropped 450 to 600 nucleotide sequences that were highly shared and had low generation probability. In a later analysis, a clonal expansion index was calculated for each public chain from normalized within-repertoire ranks of inferred template counts. A later analysis computed generation probabilities with a VDJ recombination model fitted to out-of-frame rearrangements, and checked the results against IGoR. Hypergeometric tests were used in a later analysis to score TCR-TCR, TCR-HLA and TCR-CMV co-occurrence, with a repertoire-size bias correction applied to the TCR pairs. A later analysis estimated false discovery rates by permuting HLA or CMV assignments 20 times. In a later analysis, co-occurring TCRs were grouped using DBSCAN, and TCRdist sequence similarity was added for clustering within HLA-allele-positive subsets. Repertoires with fewer than 30,000 or more than 120,000 public chains, plus five repertoires with anomalous nucleotide sharing, were excluded from co-occurrence clustering. This immuneACCESS table, as held by TCRdb, lists in-frame sequences with V and J called but not all clones. Of the missing ones, under half trace to an unresolved V gene in checked studies; the others have no known cause. For V, J and clone size, that table is used; D and trimming come from the DNA. Recorded for this sample are 150,000 to 200,000 clones; about 83% of them occurred a single time. The top ten clones comprise about 3% of the sample.

This receptor was obtained from a female donor in good health and CMV-seronegative. The sequenced sample was PBMCs. In this chain, TRBV6-1 is recombined with TRBJ2-7; TRBD1 matches 9 bases in the middle. The DNA sequence is as follows: TGTGCCAGCAGTTTCCGGGACAGGGTCCCCTACGAGCAGTACTTC. The translation is CASSFRDRVPYEQYF.